The clone carrying this T cell receptor beta chain was seen just once. This sample stems from a study of blood T cell repertoires in COVID-19. The overall study: Some COVID-19 samples were acute and others convalescent; all came from the United States, Italy and Spain. From T cells, B-cell-depleted T cells, or PBMCs came the material, which was cDNA or gDNA.

Trimming left V 0 bases short and J 0 bases short, with 15 bases between. Germline assignment: CDR1 ENHRY and CDR2 SYGVKD. The CDR3 length is 18 residues. As processed by the authors: For nucleated cells, counts were estimated from reference gene primer amplification. Libraries were prepared by immunoSEQ multiplex PCR; TCRdb keeps only in-frame clonotypes and omits some of them. The DNA gave D and trimming, while V, J and clone size come from that table. The table shows approximately 170,000 clones, with about 88% occurring only once. The V gene is TRBV10-3, the J gene TRBJ2-1; D is undetermined. The receptor was isolated from a man between 18 and 35 years old who had recovered from COVID-19. What was sequenced was peripheral blood. The CDR3 DNA follows: TGTGCCATCAGTGAGTCGAGGTTTAGGAGTACCTCCTACAATGAGCAGTTCTTC. It encodes CAISESRFRSTSYNEQFF.